The 14 T cell receptor beta chains listed next were all sequenced from one sample in a study of siplizumab effects on memory and regulatory T cells. The assay was immunoSEQ multiplex PCR, and TCRdb's table has in-frame clones only and misses some. The sample holds 60,000 or so clones; more than 80% are singletons and the top ten take roughly two fifths. The source material was CD8+ T cells sorted from blood. These receptors all stem from a human donor in good health.

The V gene is TRBV7-9, the J gene TRBJ2-5, with a possible D match to TRBD1 (6 bases). Between the trimmed V and J ends, which lost 5 bases and 3 bases, there was a span of 13 bases. This CDR3 contains 14 residues. In germline, CDR1 is SEHNR, CDR2 FQNEAQ (reference sequence). DNA for the CDR3: TGTGCCAGCAGCAGACTTGAGGGGGAAGAGACCCAGTACTTC. Its protein product is CASSRLEGEETQYF.

The chain has TRBV9 and TRBJ1-5, with D perhaps matching TRBD1 (5 bases). The CDR3 sequence is 14 residues long. CDR1 and CDR2 from the germline V gene are SGDLS and YYNGEE. V dropped 6 bases and J dropped 2 bases, with 12 bases sitting between them. DNA for the CDR3: TGTGCCAGCACCCCAGGGTCGGGCAATCAGCCCCAGCATTTT. It yields the protein CASTPGSGNQPQHF.

This clone was seen a few times. V is TRBV4-2 and J is TRBJ1-1; the D gene is possibly TRBD1 (5 bases). The CDR3 is made up of 14 amino acids. Germline assignment: CDR1 LGHNA and CDR2 YNFKEQ. V was trimmed by 3 bases and J by 5 bases, leaving 13 bases between them. CDR3: CASSHPGRGTEAFF. CDR3 sequence (DNA): TGTGCCAGCAGCCATCCAGGGAGGGGTACTGAAGCTTTCTTT.

CDR3: CASSPPGFGRGVETQYF. The DNA of the CDR3 is TGTGCCAGCAGCCCCCCCGGATTCGGTAGGGGCGTAGAGACCCAGTACTTC. The chain couples TRBV11-3 to TRBJ2-5, with TRBD1 as a possible D gene (5 bases). The CDR3 is 17 residues long. Germline CDR1 SGHNT, CDR2 YENEEA. V lost 5 bases and J lost 4, with 23 bases in between.

The rearrangement joins TRBV2 to TRBJ1-2; 8 nucleotides match TRBD1. Germline loops: CDR1 SNHLY, CDR2 FYNNEI. J was trimmed by 3 bases and V by 6 bases; bases with no gene match: 9. The length of the CDR3 is 15 residues. The DNA for the CDR3 is TGTGCCAGCAGGGCTAATACAGGGGGTGACTATGGCTACACCTTC. Translated, it gives CASRANTGGDYGYTF.

The CDR3 spells CASSLFGGRANDEQFF. For the CDR3, the DNA is TGTGCCAGCAGCTTATTTGGGGGTAGGGCCAATGATGAGCAGTTCTTC. The V call is TRBV7-9, the J call TRBJ2-1, with D perhaps assigned TRBD1 or TRBD2 (5 bases each). CDR3 length: 16 amino acids. CDR1 and CDR2 from the germline V gene are SEHNR and FQNEAQ (reference sequence). V lost 2 bases to trimming and J lost 8 bases, with 19 bases between them.

The genes are TRBV7-8 and TRBJ2-7; 8 nucleotides match TRBD2. V was pared by 4 bases and J by 6 bases, with 14 bases of the junction left unmatched. CDR1 is SGHVS, CDR2 FQNEAQ, per germline. This CDR3 has 16 amino acids. CDR3 sequence reads: CASSSLTGGPDPEQYF. CDR3 bases: TGTGCCAGCAGCTCTCTAACGGGAGGGCCTGATCCCGAGCAGTACTTC.

The V and J genes are TRBV27 and TRBJ2-7; D is unresolved. The CDR3 is 14 residues long. Germline V lookup: CDR1 MNHEY, CDR2 SMNVEV (reference sequence). V dropped 3 bases and J dropped 1 base, with 10 bases sitting between them. The CDR3 region has the DNA TGTGCCAGCAGTTTCACAACCCATTCCTACGAGCAGTACTTC. Its protein is CASSFTTHSYEQYF.

V usage is TRBV6-5 and J usage is TRBJ2-7; D is possibly TRBD1 or TRBD2 (5 bases each). CDR1 MNHEY and CDR2 SVGAGI come from the germline V gene. The CDR3 has 14 residues. The germline V and J ends were trimmed by 5 bases and 2 bases, with 13 bases remaining between them. The CDR3, as DNA: TGTGCCAGCAGTCACCGGGACGGTCCCTACGAGCAGTACTTC. Translating it yields CASSHRDGPYEQYF.

The rearrangement links TRBV5-1 to TRBJ2-3; D is undetermined. V was pared by 0 bases and J by 2 bases, with 13 bases between. Germline-derived CDR1 and CDR2 are SGHRS and YFSETQ. The CDR3 consists of 16 residues. This chain's CDR3 is CASSLGAGQLTDTQYF. CDR3 in DNA: TGCGCCAGCAGCTTGGGGGCCGGGCAGCTCACAGATACGCAGTATTTT.

The chain couples TRBV28 to TRBJ2-1; 8 positions agree with TRBD1. The CDR3 has 16 residues. CDR1 is MDHEN, CDR2 SYDVKM, per germline. Unmatched junction bases numbered 12, after V lost 4 bases and J lost 7 bases. Written as DNA, the CDR3 is TGTGCCAGCAGTTCCCCCCGGACAGGGATTTTTAATGAGCAGTTCTTC. Translation: CASSSPRTGIFNEQFF.

This chain uses TRBV7-8 with TRBJ2-7; D remains ambiguous. Trimming pared 5 bases from V and 2 bases from J, leaving 10 bases between. This CDR3 is 13 amino acids long. CDR1 is SGHVS, CDR2 FQNEAQ, per germline. This CDR3 reads CASSPRTAYEQYF. The CDR3 DNA is TGTGCCAGCAGCCCCCGGACGGCCTACGAGCAGTACTTC.

This clone was recorded a few times. The rearrangement links TRBV15 to TRBJ1-1, with a weak D call TRBD1 (6 bases). Germline-derived CDR1 and CDR2 are LNHNV and YYDKDF (reference sequence). Trimming removed 0 bases from V and 3 bases from J, with 8 bases in between. This CDR3 has 14 amino acids. CDR3: CATSREAGDTEAFF. The CDR3 DNA reads as TGTGCCACCAGCAGAGAGGCAGGGGACACTGAAGCTTTCTTT.

The chain joins TRBV27 to TRBJ2-7; D unclear. The germline V and J ends were trimmed by 5 bases and 1 base, with 6 bases remaining between them. The germline V gene has CDR1 MNHEY and CDR2 SMNVEV (reference sequence). This CDR3 contains 12 residues. Here the CDR3 reads CASSAPSYEQYF. The DNA for the CDR3 is TGTGCCAGCAGTGCACCTTCCTACGAGCAGTACTTC.